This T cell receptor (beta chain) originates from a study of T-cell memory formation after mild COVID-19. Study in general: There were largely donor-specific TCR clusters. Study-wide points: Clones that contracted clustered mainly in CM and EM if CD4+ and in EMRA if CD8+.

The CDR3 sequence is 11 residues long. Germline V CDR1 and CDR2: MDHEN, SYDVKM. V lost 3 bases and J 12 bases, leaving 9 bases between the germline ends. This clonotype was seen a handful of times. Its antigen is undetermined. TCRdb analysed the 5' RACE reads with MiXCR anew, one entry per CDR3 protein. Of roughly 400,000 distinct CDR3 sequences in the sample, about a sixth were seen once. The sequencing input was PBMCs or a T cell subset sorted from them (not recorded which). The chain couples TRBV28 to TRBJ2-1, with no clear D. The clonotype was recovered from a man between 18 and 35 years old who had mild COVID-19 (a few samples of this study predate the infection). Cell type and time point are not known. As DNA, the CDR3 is TGTGCCAGCAGTTTGTCTTGGGGGCAGTTCTTC. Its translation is CASSLSWGQFF. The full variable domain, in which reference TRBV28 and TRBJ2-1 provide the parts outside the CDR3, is DVKVTQSSRYLVKRTGEKVFLECVQDMDHENMFWYRQDPGLGLRLIYFSYDVKMKEKGDIPEGYSVSREKKERFSLILESASTNQTSMYLCASSLSWGQFFGPGTRLTVL.